This T cell receptor beta chain was captured by sequencing in a study of cytomegalovirus exposure and HLA in healthy donors. The CDR3 has 15 residues. Per germline, CDR1 SGDLS and CDR2 YYNGEE. V lost 0 bases to trimming and J lost 6 bases, with 12 bases between them. Here immunoSEQ multiplex PCR was the method, and the copy in TCRdb shows in-frame clones only, minus some. The repertoire includes about 360,000 clones, 80% to 90% of them detected once, and roughly 0.75% sits in the top ten. The sequence came from a woman aged 18-29 years in good health and CMV-seronegative. The chain couples TRBV9 to TRBJ2-2; D gene ambiguous. Sequencing was performed on PBMCs. The CDR3 bases are TGTGCCAGCAGCGTAGGAGGTCTCCAGTCCGGGGAGCTGTTTTTT. Protein sequence: CASSVGGLQSGELFF.